These 31 T cell receptor beta chains were all obtained from the same sample, sequenced in a study of blood T cell repertoires in COVID-19. Assay used: immunoSEQ multiplex PCR; TCRdb lists only in-frame clones, some missing. Of roughly 160,000 clones listed, about 83% are singletons. The specimen was peripheral blood. The receptor source for this set is a woman aged 80 or older with COVID-19, enrolled during active disease.

This chain uses TRBV27 with TRBJ2-5; D is possibly TRBD1 (6 bases). Between the trimmed V and J ends, which lost 7 bases and 1 base, there was a span of 10 bases. The CDR3 is 13 amino acids. CDR1 is MNHEY, CDR2 SMNVEV, per germline (reference sequence). Written as DNA, the CDR3 is TGTGCCAGCAAAAGGACAGCCCAAGAGACCCAGTACTTC. It is translated as CASKRTAQETQYF.

The chain recombines TRBV2 with TRBJ2-7, with 11 bases that match TRBD2. Germline V CDR1 and CDR2: SNHLY, FYNNEI. The CDR3 loop spans 17 amino acids. V shed 7 bases, J shed 0 bases, and the junction held 11 bases outside the gene matches. The CDR3 bases are TGTGCCAGCAAGTCCCTCGGACTAGCGGGTAGCTCCTACGAGCAGTACTTC. Amino acids: CASKSLGLAGSSYEQYF. Full variable domain (outside the CDR3, taken from reference TRBV2 and TRBJ2-7): EPEVTQTPSHQVTQMGQEVILRCVPISNHLYFYWYRQILGQKVEFLVSFYNNEISEKSEIFDDQFSVERPDGSNFTLKIRSTKLEDSAMYFCASKSLGLAGSSYEQYFGPGTRLTVT.

This chain links TRBV5-1 with TRBJ2-7; D unclear. The germline gives CDR1 SGHRS, CDR2 YFSETQ. V was trimmed by 2 bases and J by 2 bases, leaving 8 bases between them. CDR3 length equals 13 residues. CDR3 region: CASSLNPAYEQYF. Here the CDR3 DNA reads TGCGCCAGCAGCTTAAATCCGGCCTACGAGCAGTACTTC.

The V call is TRBV30, the J call TRBJ1-1; TRBD1 might be the D (6 bases). Germline assignment: CDR1 GTSNPN and CDR2 SVGIG (reference sequence). The CDR3 length is 16 residues. V lost 0 bases to trimming and J lost 3 bases, with 17 bases between them. For the CDR3, the DNA is TGTGCCTGGAGTGTACCGACAGGACGAAGCTACACTGAAGCTTTCTTT. Protein: CAWSVPTGRSYTEAFF.

V is TRBV19 and J is TRBJ2-2, with 15 bases lining up with TRBD2. J was trimmed by 5 bases and V by 11 bases; bases with no gene match: 6. CDR3 length: 15 amino acids. Per the germline V gene, CDR1 is LNHDA and CDR2 is SQIVND (reference sequence). The CDR3 DNA reads as TGTGCCGGCGGGACTAGCGGGGGGAAGACCGGGGAGCTGTTTTTT. Translated, it gives CAGGTSGGKTGELFF. Together with reference TRBV19 and TRBJ2-2, the CDR3 gives the full variable domain: DGGITQSPKYLFRKEGQNVTLSCEQNLNHDAMYWYRQDPGQGLRLIYYSQIVNDFQKGDIAEGYSVSREKKESFPLTVTSAQKNPTAFYLCAGGTSGGKTGELFFGEGSRLTVL.

The chain combines TRBV6-5 with TRBJ1-1, with D possibly being TRBD1 (5 bases). The CDR3 is 16 amino acids. The germline V gene has CDR1 MNHEY and CDR2 SVGAGI. Trimming removed 2 bases at V and 0 bases at J, with 13 bases between. The CDR3 DNA sequence: TGTGCCAGCAGTTACCCGCTAGCGACAGTGAACACTGAAGCTTTCTTT. As protein: CASSYPLATVNTEAFF.

The chain employs TRBV4-3 and TRBJ1-1; D unresolved. CDR1 is LGHNA, CDR2 YSLEER, per germline. The length of the CDR3 is 14 residues. V was pared by 0 bases and J by 3 bases, with 8 bases between. The CDR3 DNA sequence: TGCGCCAGCAGCCAAGAGGCCGGGTACACTGAAGCTTTCTTT. Translated, it gives CASSQEAGYTEAFF.

The V and J genes are TRBV27 and TRBJ2-2; TRBD2 matches 7 bases. Germline V lookup: CDR1 MNHEY, CDR2 SMNVEV (reference sequence). J lost 2 bases, V lost 8 bases, and 8 bases had no gene match. There are 15 residues in the CDR3. CDR3 bases: TGTGCCAGCCGGATGGGACTACCCAACACCGGGGAGCTGTTTTTT. Its translation: CASRMGLPNTGELFF.

This chain uses TRBV27 with TRBJ2-3; 10 nucleotides line up with TRBD2. CDR3 length: 13 residues. Germline loops: CDR1 MNHEY, CDR2 SMNVEV (reference sequence). V trimming: 8 bases; J trimming: 6 bases; junction bases outside the gene matches: 5. The CDR3 sequence: CASVAGGGDTQYF. CDR3 bases: TGTGCCAGCGTAGCGGGAGGAGGCGATACGCAGTATTTT.

The rearrangement uses TRBV7-2 and TRBJ1-2; weak D call: TRBD1 (6 bases). Germline V gene lookup returns CDR1 SGHTA and CDR2 FQGNSA. The CDR3 is 14 amino acids. The V end was cut by 2 bases, the J end by 2 bases, with 9 bases between. CDR3 in DNA: TGTGCCAGCAGCTTAAACAGGGCGAACTATGGCTACACCTTC. This codes for CASSLNRANYGYTF. The entire variable domain, with the rest obtained from reference TRBV7-2 and TRBJ1-2, is as follows: GAGVSQSPSNKVTEKGKDVELRCDPISGHTALYWYRQSLGQGLEFLIYFQGNSAPDKSGLPSDRFSAERTGGSVSTLTIQRTQQEDSAVYLCASSLNRANYGYTFGSGTRLTVV.

To note about this clone: Other nucleotide sequences in the sample specify the same CDR3. The J gene is TRBJ2-7, the V gene TRBV18, with D perhaps TRBD1 (5 bases). The CDR3 is made up of 14 amino acids. Germline V gene sequence: CDR1 KGHSH, CDR2 LQKENI. The ends were cut back, 2 bases at V and 1 base at J, with 9 bases in the middle. The CDR3 region is CASSPTRDSYEQYF. The CDR3 DNA sequence: TGTGCCAGCTCACCAACCAGGGATTCCTACGAGCAGTACTTC.

V is TRBV5-1 and J is TRBJ2-7, with 12 bases identical to TRBD2. The CDR3 sequence is 19 residues long. V shed 0 bases and J 0 bases; nucleotides not matched to a gene: 10. CDR1 is SGHRS and CDR2 is YFSETQ in the germline V gene. DNA for the CDR3: TGCGCCAGCAGCTTGGTTCGACTAGCGGGAGCCAAACTCTCCTACGAGCAGTACTTC. As protein: CASSLVRLAGAKLSYEQYF. The full variable domain, with the rest looked up from reference TRBV5-1 and TRBJ2-7, is KAGVTQTPRYLIKTRGQQVTLSCSPISGHRSVSWYQQTPGQGLQFLFEYFSETQRNKGNFPGRFSGRQFSNSRSEMNVSTLELGDSALYLCASSLVRLAGAKLSYEQYFGPGTRLTVT.

The chain links TRBV19 to TRBJ2-7; D perhaps matches TRBD2 (6 bases). Deletions cut 6 bases from V and 0 bases from J, with 9 bases between. CDR1 and CDR2 (germline): LNHDA, SQIVND (reference sequence). CDR3 size: 13 residues. As DNA, the CDR3 is TGTGCCAGTAGGGGACTTCCCTCCTACGAGCAGTACTTC. Translation gives CASRGLPSYEQYF.

This clone was seen just once. The chain couples TRBV10-3 to TRBJ1-6, with 9 bases fitting TRBD1. From germline, CDR1 is ENHRY and CDR2 SYGVKD. Trimming took 6 bases from V and 7 from J; bases not matched to a gene: 7. The length of the CDR3 is 15 residues. CDR3: CAISANRGPNSPLHF. The CDR3, as DNA: TGTGCCATCAGCGCTAACAGGGGGCCGAATTCACCCCTCCACTTT.

V gene TRBV10-1 combines with J gene TRBJ2-2; D is uncertain. Germline V lookup: CDR1 WNHNN, CDR2 SYGVQD (reference sequence). The CDR3 has 14 amino acids. Trimming left V 4 bases short and J 0 bases short, with 6 bases between. CDR3 region: CASSGAPNTGELFF. In DNA form, the CDR3 reads TGCGCCAGCAGTGGGGCACCGAACACCGGGGAGCTGTTTTTT.

This sequence joins TRBV7-9 and TRBJ1-1; no clear D gene. The CDR3 runs 15 residues. The V gene's germline CDR1 is SEHNR and CDR2 FQNEAQ (reference sequence). The V and J ends lost 5 bases and 2 bases respectively, with 15 bases between them. The CDR3 nucleotides read TGTGCCAGCAGCCTAATGGAGGGCAGAAACACTGAAGCTTTCTTT. Its protein is CASSLMEGRNTEAFF.

As regards this clone: One junction end does not reproduce the germline sequence, and a read error may be involved. The chain links TRBV7-7 to TRBJ2-1, with 9 bases aligning to TRBD2. The CDR3 totals 15 residues. The germline V gene has CDR1 SSHAT and CDR2 FNYEAQ (reference sequence). DNA of the CDR3: TGTGCTAGCAGCCCCGGGGCGGGGGGGCCGAATGAGCAGTTCTTC. Translated: CASSPGAGGPNEQFF.

This chain uses TRBV3-1 (or the pseudogene TRBV3-2) with TRBJ1-5, with D hard to call. V was trimmed by 2 bases and J by 0 bases, leaving 5 bases between them. The CDR3 has 14 amino acids. Germline values: CDR1 LGHDT, CDR2 YNNKEL (reference sequence). In nucleotides, the CDR3 is TGTGCCAGCAGCCAACAGGTTAGCAATCAGCCCCAGCATTTT. Translating gives CASSQQVSNQPQHF.

The chain is built from TRBV19 and TRBJ1-5, with 8 bases identical to TRBD1. V lost 7 bases and J lost 0; bases outside the gene matches: 5. The CDR3 runs to 15 residues. The germline V gene has CDR1 LNHDA and CDR2 SQIVND (reference sequence). As DNA, the CDR3 is TGTGCCAGTAACCCACAGGGGGTTAGCAATCAGCCCCAGCATTTT. Translating gives CASNPQGVSNQPQHF.

The chain employs TRBV7-2 and TRBJ2-1; TRBD2 aligns across 12 bases. Germline V gene sequence: CDR1 SGHTA, CDR2 FQGNSA. The CDR3 spans 15 residues. V lost 5 bases to trimming and J lost 3 bases; unmatched junction nucleotides: 2. The CDR3 region has the DNA TGTGCCAGCAGCCAACTAGCGGGGGGCTACAATGAGCAGTTCTTC. This encodes CASSQLAGGYNEQFF.

This sequence joins TRBV6-5 and TRBJ2-5; no definite D call. The CDR3 spans 11 residues. V was trimmed by 8 bases and J by 0 bases, leaving 4 bases between them. Looked up from germline, CDR1 is MNHEY and CDR2 is SVGAGI. The chain's CDR3 is CASDNQETQYF. The CDR3 DNA reads TGTGCCAGCGACAACCAAGAGACCCAGTACTTC.

The gene calls are TRBV19 and TRBJ2-1; 11 positions match TRBD2. V lost 7 bases to trimming and J lost 0 bases; unmatched junction nucleotides: 5. Germline lookup yields CDR1 LNHDA and CDR2 SQIVND (reference sequence). The CDR3 is 16 amino acids. The CDR3 is CASNQGLAGSYNEQFF. The CDR3 DNA follows: TGTGCCAGTAACCAAGGACTAGCGGGCTCCTACAATGAGCAGTTCTTC.

The chain employs TRBV27 and TRBJ1-6, with D perhaps TRBD1 (5 bases). The germline CDR1 and CDR2 sequences are MNHEY and SMNVEV (reference sequence). The CDR3 is 13 residues long. Trimming pared 1 base from V and 10 bases from J, leaving 8 bases between. The CDR3 reads CASSLYGGSPLHF. The CDR3 nucleotides read TGTGCCAGCAGTTTATACGGGGGATCACCCCTCCACTTT.

The chain combines TRBV10-2 with TRBJ2-6; possibly TRBD1 for D (6 bases). Looked up from germline, CDR1 is WSHSY and CDR2 is SAAADI. V was trimmed by 5 bases and J by 0 bases, leaving 11 bases between them. The CDR3 loop spans 16 amino acids. CDR3 sequence reads: CASSSTGISGANVLTF. The CDR3, as DNA: TGCGCCAGCAGTTCAACAGGGATCTCTGGGGCCAACGTCCTGACTTTC.

The chain couples TRBV5-1 to TRBJ2-3; 11 bases are shared with TRBD2. The CDR3 has 16 residues. Germline V lookup: CDR1 SGHRS, CDR2 YFSETQ. With 3 bases clipped from V and 6 bases from J, the junction kept 9 bases outside the gene matches. The CDR3: CASSSTVAGGRDTQYF. CDR3 bases: TGCGCCAGCAGCTCAACCGTAGCGGGAGGGAGGGATACGCAGTATTTT.

This chain connects TRBV10-1 to TRBJ2-5, with TRBD1 matching over 11 bases. The germline gives CDR1 WNHNN, CDR2 SYGVQD (reference sequence). The CDR3 runs to 13 residues. The J segment lost 2 bases and the V segment lost 10 bases, leaving 3 bases of the junction unmatched. The CDR3 coding sequence is TGCGCCATCCGGGACAGGGGGCAAGAGACCCAGTACTTC. Protein: CAIRDRGQETQYF.

This chain uses TRBV27 with TRBJ2-3; 8 bases align to TRBD2. V shed 4 bases, J shed 0 bases, and the junction held 3 bases outside the gene matches. CDR1 and CDR2 from the germline V gene are MNHEY and SMNVEV (reference sequence). CDR3 length: 15 residues. CDR3 DNA: TGTGCCAGCAGTTCCCCTAGCGGGAGCACAGATACGCAGTATTTT. It translates to CASSSPSGSTDTQYF.

The V and J genes are TRBV3-1 (or the pseudogene TRBV3-2) and TRBJ2-1, with D unresolved. The V end was cut by 2 bases, the J end by 13 bases, with 9 bases between. The CDR3 contains 11 residues. CDR1 LGHDT and CDR2 YNNKEL come from the germline V gene (reference sequence). The CDR3 sequence: CASSQLGVQFF. The CDR3 DNA follows: TGTGCCAGCAGCCAACTCGGAGTTCAGTTCTTC.

The table lists this clone with a count of one. This chain links TRBV7-6 with TRBJ1-6; a possible D gene is TRBD1 (5 bases). Germline values: CDR1 SGHVS, CDR2 FNYEAQ. This CDR3 is 17 amino acids long. V lost 3 bases, J lost 5 bases, and 17 bases lay in between. For the CDR3, the DNA is TGTGCCAGCAGCTTGGGGGGTCCGGGACTGAATAATTCACCCCTCCACTTT. The encoded protein is CASSLGGPGLNNSPLHF.

The rearrangement links TRBV3-1 (or the pseudogene TRBV3-2) to TRBJ1-3; D remains ambiguous. V dropped 2 bases and J dropped 7 bases, with 18 bases sitting between them. The CDR3 extends over 16 amino acids. Germline-derived CDR1 and CDR2 are LGHDT and YNNKEL (reference sequence). CDR3 residues: CASSQLLAAALNTIYF. The CDR3 nucleotides read TGTGCCAGCAGCCAACTTCTGGCAGCGGCTTTGAACACCATATATTTT.

The chain combines TRBV5-1 with TRBJ1-1; unclear D gene. The germline CDR1 and CDR2 sequences are SGHRS and YFSETQ. The CDR3 has 14 amino acids. V dropped 2 bases and J dropped 0 bases, with 8 bases sitting between them. CDR3 loop: CASSFLAVNTEAFF. The CDR3 bases are TGCGCCAGCAGCTTCCTAGCGGTGAACACTGAAGCTTTCTTT.